A selection of T cell receptor beta chains follows, all from one sample in a study of cytomegalovirus exposure and HLA in healthy donors. The method was immunoSEQ multiplex PCR; TCRdb's version includes in-frame clones alone and lacks a portion of them. The sample lists 100,000 or so clones; about 81% were seen once. Material: PBMCs. The receptors come from a man aged 25-45 years in good health and CMV-seronegative. Each CDR3 is given with its conserved first and last residue. A D gene is named only where the DNA matches it firmly. Clone size appears in some rows only: once, few, many, or a class for an expanded clone.

TRBJ2-7	-	-	TRBV28	TGTGCCAGCAGTGAGGCGGGACAGCTAACCTACGAGCAGTACTTC	CASSEAGQLTYEQYF
TRBJ1-1	-	-	TRBV5-6	TGTGCCAGCAGCTTGTTTTCCGGGACTTCTGAAGCTTTCTTT	CASSLFSGTSEAFF
TRBJ2-3	-	TRBD1	TRBV5-6	TGTGCCAGCAGCTACAGACAGGGGGGGAGCACAGATACGCAGTATTTT	CASSYRQGGSTDTQYF
TRBJ2-6	-	-	TRBV10-3	TGTGCCATCAAGACAGCTGGGGCCAACGTCCTGACTTTC	CAIKTAGANVLTF
TRBJ2-1	-	TRBD2	TRBV5-4	TGTGCCAGCAGCTCCGCCCCGGCTAGCGGGAGGGCCTGGCTCTTC	CASSSAPASGRAWLF
TRBJ1-5	-	TRBD1	TRBV27	TGTGCCAGCAGCCTACAGGGGGCTACACGAGGGCCCCAGCATTTT	CASSLQGATRGPQHF
TRBJ2-7	-	TRBD2	TRBV4-1	TGCGCCAGCAGCCAAGTGGGCGGGGGAAGGGACGAGCAGTACTTC	CASSQVGGGRDEQYF
TRBJ2-3	-	TRBD2	TRBV5-5	TGTGCCAGCAGCGCACCCTTAGCGGGGGACACAGATACGCAGTATTTT	CASSAPLAGDTDTQYF
TRBJ2-5	-	TRBD2	TRBV7-9	TGTGCCAGCAGCCCCTGGGGACTAGCGGGGCCCATGGCCCAGTACTTC	CASSPWGLAGPMAQYF
TRBJ1-6	-	-	TRBV19	TGTGCCAGTAGTATCGGGTCAGGGGTCAATTCACCCCTCCACTTT	CASSIGSGVNSPLHF
TRBJ2-7	-	TRBD2	TRBV7-8	TGTGCCAGCAGCTTAGCGGCACTAGCGGGAGGCGAGCAGTACTTC	CASSLAALAGGEQYF
TRBJ2-1	-	TRBD1	TRBV9	TGTGCCAGCAGCGTGGGGACAGGCTCTTCTGAGCAGTTCTTC	CASSVGTGSSEQFF
TRBJ2-2	-	TRBD2	TRBV7-9	TGTGCCAGCAGCGCAAGACTAGCGGGCAACACCGGGGAGCTGTTTTTT	CASSARLAGNTGELFF
TRBJ1-5	few	TRBD1	TRBV10-3	TGTGCCATCAGTGAGTCGGCGCAGGGGGCTCAGCCCCAGCATTTT	CAISESAQGAQPQHF
TRBJ2-1	-	-	TRBV12-5	TGTGCTAGTGGTTTATCCCTCGGCGGGACCTACAATGAGCAGTTCTTC	CASGLSLGGTYNEQFF
TRBJ2-5	-	-	TRBV9	TGTGCCAGCAGCGTAGCAACTTCCCAAGAGACCCAGTACTTC	CASSVATSQETQYF
TRBJ2-2	-	TRBD1	TRBV29-1	TGCAGCGTTGACTTGACAGGGGGGAACACCGGGGAGCTGTTTTTT	CSVDLTGGNTGELFF
TRBJ2-7	-	-	TRBV5-1	TGCGCCAGCAGCTCAGAATACGAGCAGTACTTC	CASSSEYEQYF
TRBJ2-5	-	TRBD1	TRBV19	TGTGCCAGTAGTCCCGGGACAGGGCGGCAGGAGACCCAGTACTTC	CASSPGTGRQETQYF
TRBJ2-1	few	TRBD2	TRBV19	TGTGCCAGTAGCGGACTAGCGGCCTCCTACAATGAGCAGTTCTTC	CASSGLAASYNEQFF
TRBJ2-6	-	-	TRBV27	TGTGCCAGCAGTTTACTCGCCAGGTCCTACTCTGGGGCCAACGTCCTGACTTTC	CASSLLARSYSGANVLTF
TRBJ2-5	-	TRBD1	TRBV10-3	TGTGCCATCAGGGACCAGGGGGCTGAGACCCAGTACTTC	CAIRDQGAETQYF
TRBJ1-1	-	-	TRBV5-1	TGCGCCAGCAGCTTCCAGGGTGACTCTGCTTTCTTT	CASSFQGDSAFF
TRBJ1-5	-	TRBD1	TRBV30	TGTGCCTGGAGGGGGACAGGGACGAGCAATCAGCCCCAGCATTTT	CAWRGTGTSNQPQHF
TRBJ2-3	-	TRBD2	TRBV7-2	TGTGCCAGCAGCCCTTCGTCCCCTAGCGGGGGGGCCCGGCAGTATTTT	CASSPSSPSGGARQYF
TRBJ2-1	-	-	TRBV6-4	TGTGCCAGCCGGTTGATGCCGGGATTACCCAATGAGCAGTTCTTC	CASRLMPGLPNEQFF
TRBJ2-3	-	-	TRBV30	TGTGCCTGGTCGTGGTCAAAGGGGTCAGATACGCAGTATTTT	CAWSWSKGSDTQYF
TRBJ2-3	once	TRBD2	TRBV4-2	TGTGCCAGCAGCCAACCGGGACTAGCAGGCACAGATACGCAGTATTTT	CASSQPGLAGTDTQYF
TRBJ2-2	-	-	TRBV9	TGTGCCAGCGCGGCCCAGGGGTCCACCGGGGAGCTGTTTTTT	CASAAQGSTGELFF
TRBJ2-3	-	TRBD2	TRBV30	TGTGCCTGGAATGGCGGGGGGGCCCCAGATACGCAGTATTTT	CAWNGGGAPDTQYF
TRBJ2-1	-	TRBD2	TRBV27	TGTGCCGGCAGACTAGCGGGAAGCTCCCCGTCCTATAATGAGCAGTTCTTC	CAGRLAGSSPSYNEQFF
TRBJ1-3	-	TRBD1	TRBV30	TGTGCCTGGAGTGAGGGGGCTTATGGAAACACCATATATTTT	CAWSEGAYGNTIYF
TRBJ1-2	once	TRBD1	TRBV7-6	TGTGCCAGCAGCCCGGGACAGGCCAACTATGGCTACACCTTC	CASSPGQANYGYTF